This T cell receptor (beta chain) derives from a study of identifying expanded T cells in peripheral blood. Healthy donors had no documented immune events, such as infections, while sampled. Note on this clone: The antigen is unknown.

Losses at the gene ends were 1 base for V and 8 bases for J; bases not matched to a gene: 10. Germline lookup yields CDR1 SGHRS and CDR2 YFSETQ. The CDR3 contains 15 residues. Assay used: immunoSEQ multiplex PCR; TCRdb lists only in-frame clones, some missing. The sample shows 60,000 to 80,000 clones, roughly 90% of them seen only once. Regarding the study as a whole: Across healthy donors, higher total template counts meant significantly greater approximately 2-week count variance.

The chain combines TRBV5-1 with TRBJ1-1; 8 bases are shared with TRBD1. This clonotype originated in a person aged 18 to 75 in good health. Sequencing was done on a sample of blood. This CDR3 is CASSLQDRGTAEAFF. The CDR3 DNA follows: TGCGCCAGCAGCTTGCAAGACAGGGGTACTGCAGAAGCTTTCTTT.